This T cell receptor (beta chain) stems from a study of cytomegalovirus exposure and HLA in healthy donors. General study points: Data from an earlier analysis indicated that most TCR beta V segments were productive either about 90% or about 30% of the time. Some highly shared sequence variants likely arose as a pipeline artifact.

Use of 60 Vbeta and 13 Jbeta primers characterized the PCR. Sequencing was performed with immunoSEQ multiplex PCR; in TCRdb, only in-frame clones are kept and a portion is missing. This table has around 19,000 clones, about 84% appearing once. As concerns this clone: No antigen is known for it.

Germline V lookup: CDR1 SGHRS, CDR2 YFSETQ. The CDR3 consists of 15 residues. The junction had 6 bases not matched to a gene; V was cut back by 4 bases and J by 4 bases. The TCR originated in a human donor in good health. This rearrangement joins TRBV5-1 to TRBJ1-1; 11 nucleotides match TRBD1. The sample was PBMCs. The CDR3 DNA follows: TGCGCCAGCAGCGTCGGACAGGGGGCTATCACTGAAGCTTTCTTT. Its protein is CASSVGQGAITEAFF.